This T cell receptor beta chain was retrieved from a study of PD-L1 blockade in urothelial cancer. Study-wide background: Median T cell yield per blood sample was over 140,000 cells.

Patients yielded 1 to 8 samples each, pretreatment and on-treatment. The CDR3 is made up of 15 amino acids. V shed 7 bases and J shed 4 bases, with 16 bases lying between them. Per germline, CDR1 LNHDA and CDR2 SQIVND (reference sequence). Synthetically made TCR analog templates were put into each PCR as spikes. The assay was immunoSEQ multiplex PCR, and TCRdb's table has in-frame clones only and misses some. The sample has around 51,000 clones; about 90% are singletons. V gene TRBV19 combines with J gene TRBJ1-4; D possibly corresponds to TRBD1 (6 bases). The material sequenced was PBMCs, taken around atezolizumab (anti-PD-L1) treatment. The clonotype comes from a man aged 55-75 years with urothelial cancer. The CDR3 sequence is CASTERGQNNEKLFF. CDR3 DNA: TGTGCCAGTACCGAACGCGGACAGAATAATGAAAAACTGTTTTTT.